This is a list of T cell receptor beta chains from one sample in a study of T-cell reconstitution after alpha-beta-depleted transplantation in children. MiXCR, applied by TCRdb to the PCR reads, yields one record per CDR3 protein. The table lists around 87,000 distinct CDR3 sequences, roughly 8.3% of them singletons. Material: PBMCs from the stem cell graft donor, obtained from the stem cell graft. All receptors derive from a human donor who donated a stem cell graft to a child with congenital amegakaryocytic thrombocytopenia. The CDR3 runs from the conserved cysteine through the conserved F or W. A D gene is named only where the DNA matches it firmly. Clone size is not always given. Where it is, it says once, few, many or a class for expanded clones.

v_gene	j_gene	d_gene	abundance	CDR3aa	CDR3nt
TRBV2	TRBJ2-1	.	many	CASKFLSPNEQFF	TGTGCCAGCAAGTTTCTTTCCCCCAACGAGCAGTTCTTC
TRBV6-5	TRBJ1-4	.	many	CASSYSRGTTNEKLFF	TGTGCCAGCAGTTACTCGAGAGGGACAACTAATGAAAAACTGTTTTTT
TRBV5-1	TRBJ1-2	.	many	CASSSPFKKEDGYTF	TGCGCCAGCAGCTCCCCCTTCAAAAAGGAGGATGGCTACACCTTC
TRBV27	TRBJ2-1	.	many	CASTRQRNNEQFF	TGTGCCAGCACGAGACAGAGGAACAATGAGCAGTTCTTC
TRBV5-1	TRBJ2-1	.	many	CASSPGHARGEQFF	TGCGCCAGCAGCCCGGGACACGCTCGGGGGGAGCAGTTCTTC
TRBV7-2	TRBJ1-5	.	many	CASSLDAGPNQPQHF	TGTGCCAGCAGCTTAGATGCGGGGCCAAATCAGCCCCAGCATTTT
TRBV7-8	TRBJ2-1	.	few	CASSSGQYNEQFF	TGTGCCAGCAGCTCCGGACAGTACAATGAGCAGTTCTTC
TRBV12-3/TRBV12-4	TRBJ2-2	.	many	CASSIGMLAGELFF	TGTGCCAGCAGTATAGGGATGTTGGCCGGGGAGCTGTTTTTT
TRBV7-9	TRBJ2-1	.	many	CASSARTQGNEQFF	TGTGCCAGCAGCGCCCGCACTCAGGGCAATGAGCAGTTCTTC
TRBV27	TRBJ2-3	TRBD2	many	CASSLTLLLAGGTDTQYF	TGTGCCAGCAGTTTAACCCTCCTACTAGCGGGGGGCACAGATACGCAGTATTTT
TRBV5-1	TRBJ1-1	TRBD1	few	CASSLGTGVAEAFF	TGCGCCAGCAGCCTCGGGACAGGGGTGGCTGAAGCTTTCTTT
TRBV3-1	TRBJ2-1	.	many	CASSQGRMGAEQFF	TGTGCCAGCAGCCAAGGTCGTATGGGGGCTGAGCAGTTCTTC
TRBV7-9	TRBJ2-1	.	many	CASSPWNNEQFF	TGTGCCAGCTCGCCTTGGAACAATGAGCAGTTCTTC
TRBV27	TRBJ2-2	TRBD1	many	CASSTRQGSDTGELFF	TGTGCCAGCAGTACCCGACAGGGGTCCGACACCGGGGAGCTGTTTTTT
TRBV12-3/TRBV12-4	TRBJ2-1	.	many	CASSPGSYNEQFF	TGTGCCAGCAGCCCCGGCTCCTACAATGAGCAGTTCTTC
TRBV7-6	TRBJ2-7	.	.	CASSLTTGPSYEQYF	TGTGCCAGCAGCTTAACTACAGGGCCCTCCTACGAGCAGTACTTC
TRBV5-5	TRBJ1-6	TRBD1	many	CASSFRDRAPSPLHF	TGTGCCAGCAGCTTCCGGGACAGGGCCCCTTCACCCCTCCACTTT
TRBV7-3	TRBJ2-2	.	many	CASSSSLNGELFF	TGTGCCAGCAGCTCCTCCCTGAACGGGGAGCTGTTTTTT
TRBV29-1	TRBJ2-3	TRBD2	many	CSVCPRIAGEFTDTQYF	TGCAGCGTATGTCCTCGTATCGCGGGAGAATTCACAGATACGCAGTATTTT
TRBV12-3/TRBV12-4	TRBJ1-5	.	many	CASIRDSNQPQHF	TGTGCCAGCATTCGCGATAGCAATCAGCCCCAGCATTTT
TRBV7-9	TRBJ2-7	.	many	CASSLSVSSYEQYF	TGTGCCAGCAGCTTAAGTGTCTCCTCCTACGAGCAGTACTTC
TRBV3-1	TRBJ2-5	.	many	CASSQREQLGTQYF	TGTGCCAGCAGCCAGCGGGAACAGCTGGGGACCCAGTACTTC
TRBV4-1	TRBJ2-1	TRBD2	many	CASSQVYGSGGGNEQFF	TGCGCCAGCAGCCAAGTTTACGGCAGCGGGGGGGGTAATGAGCAGTTCTTC
TRBV5-1	TRBJ2-5	TRBD2	many	CASSLGTSGSGETQYF	TGCGCCAGCAGCTTAGGTACTAGCGGGAGTGGCGAGACCCAGTACTTC
TRBV27	TRBJ2-3	TRBD2	.	CASSQTSGGSTDTQYF	TGTGCCAGCAGTCAGACTAGCGGGGGAAGCACAGATACGCAGTATTTT
TRBV12-3/TRBV12-4	TRBJ2-7	.	many	CASSSGYLSYEQYF	TGTGCCAGCAGTTCGGGCTACCTTTCCTACGAGCAGTACTTC
TRBV20-1	TRBJ1-1	.	many	CSAPISEAFF	TGCAGTGCCCCGATATCTGAAGCTTTCTTT
TRBV20-1	TRBJ2-7	TRBD2	many	CSARDWRLADYEQYF	TGCAGTGCTAGAGATTGGCGACTAGCGGATTACGAGCAGTACTTC
TRBV7-8	TRBJ2-7	TRBD1	many	CASSLVTGQDFMNF	TGTGCCAGCAGCTTAGTCACTGGACAGGATTTTATGAACTTC
TRBV5-1	TRBJ1-1	.	.	CASSPLGGDTEAFF	TGCGCCAGCAGCCCCCTCGGTGGGGACACTGAAGCTTTCTTT
TRBV20-1	TRBJ1-2	TRBD1	many	CSARPTGIFGYTF	TGCAGTGCTAGACCGACAGGGATATTCGGCTACACCTTC
TRBV6-1	TRBJ2-7	TRBD1	few	CASSERSLRGPHYEQYF	TGTGCCAGCAGTGAAAGGTCTTTAAGGGGGCCACACTACGAGCAGTACTTC
TRBV11-2	TRBJ2-3	.	.	CASSSSEARRTDTQYF	TGTGCCAGCAGCTCATCAGAAGCCCGCCGCACAGATACGCAGTATTTT
TRBV29-1	TRBJ1-2	.	many	CSVEGVRGYTF	TGCAGCGTTGAAGGAGTTCGGGGCTACACCTTC
TRBV6-5	TRBJ2-3	.	many	CASKTEPMSTDTQYF	TGTGCCAGCAAGACGGAACCTATGAGCACAGATACGCAGTATTTT
TRBV12-3/TRBV12-4	TRBJ1-2	.	many	CASSPTGYNTGYTF	TGTGCCAGCAGCCCCACAGGGTATAATACTGGCTACACCTTC
TRBV4-2	TRBJ2-1	.	many	CASSPYGGRDEQFF	TGTGCCAGCAGCCCGTATGGTGGCCGGGATGAGCAGTTCTTC
TRBV10-3	TRBJ2-3	.	many	CAISESRAGQQQYF	TGTGCCATCAGTGAGTCAAGGGCGGGACAGCAGCAGTATTTT
TRBV3-1	TRBJ2-1	.	.	CATTQGNRGGYNEQFF	TGTGCCACCACCCAAGGAAACAGGGGAGGGTACAATGAGCAGTTCTTC
TRBV6-5	TRBJ2-2	TRBD2	many	CASRTGGPNTGELFF	TGTGCCAGCAGGACGGGGGGGCCGAACACCGGGGAGCTGTTTTTT
TRBV7-6	TRBJ1-1	.	many	CASSLTSANTEAFF	TGTGCCAGCAGCTTAACCTCGGCGAACACTGAAGCTTTCTTT
TRBV20-1	TRBJ2-5	.	.	CSARDNLQETQYF	TGCAGTGCTAGGGACAACCTCCAAGAGACCCAGTACTTC
TRBV30	TRBJ2-3	.	.	CAWSVQGSGAQYF	TGTGCCTGGAGTGTACAGGGCTCCGGGGCGCAGTATTTT
TRBV5-1	TRBJ2-1	.	many	CASSPPSNDNEQFF	TGCGCCAGCAGCCCTCCTTCCAATGACAATGAGCAGTTCTTC
TRBV4-1	TRBJ1-2	.	many	CASSQVGRGRSSNYGYTF	TGCGCCAGCAGCCAAGTGGGCCGAGGGAGATCCAGCAACTATGGCTACACCTTC
TRBV7-8	TRBJ2-1	TRBD2	.	CASSLGRGAGNEQFF	TGTGCCAGCAGCTTAGGGCGGGGGGCAGGGAATGAGCAGTTCTTC